This passage covers 2 T cell receptor beta chains from one sample sequenced in a study of identical twins (dated by TCRdb to 2016 to 2017). Libraries were made using 5' RACE. TCRdb shows the sequencer as Illumina HiSeq 2000. TCRdb reran the public reads through fastp at Q25 and MiXCR, keeping productive beta chains. Rows are combined by CDR3 protein, so each entry shows the most common genes and DNA. The sample table contains hundreds of thousands of distinct CDR3 sequences; only one count was recorded for about 18% of them. The top ten clonotypes cover about an eighth of the sample. These data were also reused for a study on T cells expressing NK-cell markers.

Input material: PBMCs. The source of these receptors is a woman aged 18 to 35 in good health.

The J gene is TRBJ2-7, the V gene TRBV20-1; tentative D call: TRBD1 (6 bases). There are 13 residues in the CDR3. Germline V gives CDR1 DFQATT, CDR2 SNEGSKA (reference sequence). Trimming removed 3 bases from V and 3 bases from J, with 12 bases in between. The CDR3: CSASPDSLYEQYF. The CDR3 DNA is TGCAGTGCTAGTCCGGACAGCCTCTACGAGCAGTACTTC.

The chain recombines TRBV29-1 with TRBJ2-1; tentatively, D is TRBD1 or TRBD2 (6 bases each). Germline CDR1 SQVTM, CDR2 ANQGSEA. Trimming left V 7 bases short and J 5 bases short, with 27 bases between. The CDR3 runs to 17 residues. CDR3: CSGAGEVGSNKNNEQFF. CDR3 nucleotides: TGCAGCGGTGCAGGGGAGGTAGGTTCCAATAAGAACAATGAGCAGTTCTTC.